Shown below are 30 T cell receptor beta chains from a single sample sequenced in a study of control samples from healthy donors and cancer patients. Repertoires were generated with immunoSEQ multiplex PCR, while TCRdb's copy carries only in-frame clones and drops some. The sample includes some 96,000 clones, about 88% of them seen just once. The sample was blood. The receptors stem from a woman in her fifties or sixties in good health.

CDR3 protein: CASSGRRDTEAFF. As DNA, the CDR3 is TGCGCCAGCAGTGGAAGAAGGGACACTGAAGCTTTCTTT. The chain has TRBV10-1 and TRBJ1-1, with D unresolved. The CDR3 loop spans 13 amino acids. V was trimmed by 4 bases and J by 3 bases, leaving 9 bases between them. Germline V gene data show CDR1 as WNHNN and CDR2 as SYGVQD (reference sequence).

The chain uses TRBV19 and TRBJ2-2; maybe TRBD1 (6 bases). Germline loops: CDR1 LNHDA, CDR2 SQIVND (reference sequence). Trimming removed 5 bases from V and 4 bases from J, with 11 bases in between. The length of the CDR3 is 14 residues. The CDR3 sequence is CASSRRTVTGELFF. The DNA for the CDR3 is TGTGCCAGTAGTCGCCGGACAGTCACCGGGGAGCTGTTTTTT.

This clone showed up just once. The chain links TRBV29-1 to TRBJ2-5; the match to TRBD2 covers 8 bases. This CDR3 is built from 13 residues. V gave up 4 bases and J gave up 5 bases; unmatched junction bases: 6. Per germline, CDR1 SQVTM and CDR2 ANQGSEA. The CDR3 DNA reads TGCAGCGTTGCAGCTAGCGGGCGGGAGACCCAGTACTTC. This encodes CSVAASGRETQYF.

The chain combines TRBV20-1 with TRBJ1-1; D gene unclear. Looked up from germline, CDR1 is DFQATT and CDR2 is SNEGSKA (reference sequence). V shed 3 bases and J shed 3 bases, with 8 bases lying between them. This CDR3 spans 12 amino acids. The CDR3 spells CSASQADTEAFF. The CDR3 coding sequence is TGCAGTGCTAGTCAGGCGGACACTGAAGCTTTCTTT.

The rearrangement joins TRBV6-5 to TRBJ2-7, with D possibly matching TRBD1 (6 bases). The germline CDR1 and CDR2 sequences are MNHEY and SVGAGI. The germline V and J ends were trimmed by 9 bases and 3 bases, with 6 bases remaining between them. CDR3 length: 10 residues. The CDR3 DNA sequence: TGTGCCAGAGGGGGCTACGAGCAGTACGTC. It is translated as CARGGYEQYV.

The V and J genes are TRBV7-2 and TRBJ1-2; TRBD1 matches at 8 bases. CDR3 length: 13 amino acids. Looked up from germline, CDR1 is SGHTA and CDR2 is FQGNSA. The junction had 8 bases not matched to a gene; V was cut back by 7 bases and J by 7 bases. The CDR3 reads CASKPDRGSGYTF. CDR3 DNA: TGTGCCAGCAAACCTGACAGGGGATCTGGCTACACCTTC.

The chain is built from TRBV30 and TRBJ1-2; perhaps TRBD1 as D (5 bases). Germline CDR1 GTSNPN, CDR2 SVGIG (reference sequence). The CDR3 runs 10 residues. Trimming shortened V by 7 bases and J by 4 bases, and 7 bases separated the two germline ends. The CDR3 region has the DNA TGTGCCTCCGACAGCTATGGCTACACCTTC. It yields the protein CASDSYGYTF.

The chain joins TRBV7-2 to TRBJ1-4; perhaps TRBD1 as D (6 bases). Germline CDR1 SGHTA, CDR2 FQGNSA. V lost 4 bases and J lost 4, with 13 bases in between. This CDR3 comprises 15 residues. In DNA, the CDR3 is TGTGCCAGCAGCTCACAGGGTACGGGTAATGAAAAACTGTTTTTT. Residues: CASSSQGTGNEKLFF.

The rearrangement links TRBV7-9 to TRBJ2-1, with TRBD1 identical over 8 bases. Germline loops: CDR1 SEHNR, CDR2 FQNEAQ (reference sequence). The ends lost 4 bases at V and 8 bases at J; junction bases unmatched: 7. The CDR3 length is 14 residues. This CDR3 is CASSSRDRWDEQFF. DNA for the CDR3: TGTGCCAGCAGCTCGCGGGACAGGTGGGATGAGCAGTTCTTC.

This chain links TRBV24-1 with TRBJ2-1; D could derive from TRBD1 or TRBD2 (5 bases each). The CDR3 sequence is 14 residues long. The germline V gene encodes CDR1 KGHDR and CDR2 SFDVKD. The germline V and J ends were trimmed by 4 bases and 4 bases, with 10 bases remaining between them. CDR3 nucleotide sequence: TGTGCCACCAGTGACCTGGGACCTTACAATGAGCAGTTCTTC. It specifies CATSDLGPYNEQFF.

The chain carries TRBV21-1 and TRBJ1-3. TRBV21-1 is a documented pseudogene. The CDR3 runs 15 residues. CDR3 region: CASSKALRSGNTIYF. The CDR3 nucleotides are TGTGCCAGCAGCAAAGCGCTCCGCTCTGGAAACACCATATATTTT.

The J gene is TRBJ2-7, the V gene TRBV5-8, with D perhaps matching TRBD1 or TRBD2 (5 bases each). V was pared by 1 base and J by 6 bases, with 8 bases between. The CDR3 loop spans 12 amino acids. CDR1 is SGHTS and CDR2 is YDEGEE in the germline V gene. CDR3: CASSLSGTEQYV. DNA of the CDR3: TGTGCCAGCAGCTTGTCCGGGACCGAGCAGTACGTC.

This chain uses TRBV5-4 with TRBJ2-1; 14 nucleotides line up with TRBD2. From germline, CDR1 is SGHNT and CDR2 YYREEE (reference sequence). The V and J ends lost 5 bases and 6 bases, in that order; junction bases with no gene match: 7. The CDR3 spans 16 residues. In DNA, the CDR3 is TGTGCCAGCAGTACGGGACTAGCGGGGGCCCTCAATGAGCAGTTCTTC. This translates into CASSTGLAGALNEQFF. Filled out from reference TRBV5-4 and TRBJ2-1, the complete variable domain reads ETGVTQSPTHLIKTRGQQVTLRCSSQSGHNTVSWYQQALGQGPQFIFQYYREEENGRGNFPPRFSGLQFPNYSSELNVNALELDDSALYLCASSTGLAGALNEQFFGPGTRLTVL.

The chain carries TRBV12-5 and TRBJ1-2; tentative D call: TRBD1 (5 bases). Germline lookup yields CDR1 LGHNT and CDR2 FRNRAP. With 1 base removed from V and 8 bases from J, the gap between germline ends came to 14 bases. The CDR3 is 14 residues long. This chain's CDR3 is CASGLDTGLGGYTF. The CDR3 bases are TGTGCTAGTGGTTTGGACACGGGGCTCGGCGGCTACACCTTC.

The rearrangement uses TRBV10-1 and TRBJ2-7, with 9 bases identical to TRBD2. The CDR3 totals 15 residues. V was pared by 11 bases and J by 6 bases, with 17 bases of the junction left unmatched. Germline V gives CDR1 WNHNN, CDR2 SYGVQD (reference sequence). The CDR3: CAGGTSPNSSFEQYV. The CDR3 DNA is TGCGCCGGCGGGACTAGCCCGAATTCCTCATTCGAGCAGTACGTC.

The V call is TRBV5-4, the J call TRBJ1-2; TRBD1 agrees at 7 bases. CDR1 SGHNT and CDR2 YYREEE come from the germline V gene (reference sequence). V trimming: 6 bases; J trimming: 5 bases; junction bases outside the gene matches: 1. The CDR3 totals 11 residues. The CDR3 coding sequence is TGTGCCAGCATGGGACAGTATGGCTACACCTTC. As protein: CASMGQYGYTF.

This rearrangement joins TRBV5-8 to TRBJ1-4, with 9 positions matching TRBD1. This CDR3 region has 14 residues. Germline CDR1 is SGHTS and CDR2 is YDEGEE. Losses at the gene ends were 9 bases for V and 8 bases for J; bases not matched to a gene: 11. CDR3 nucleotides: TGTGCCAACCCGACCGGGACAGGGACCGAAAAACTGTTTTTT. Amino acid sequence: CANPTGTGTEKLFF.

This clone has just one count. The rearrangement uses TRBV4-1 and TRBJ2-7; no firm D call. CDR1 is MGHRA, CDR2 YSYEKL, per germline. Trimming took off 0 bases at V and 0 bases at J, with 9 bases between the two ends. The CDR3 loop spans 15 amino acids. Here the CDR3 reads CASSQDSSGSYEQYF. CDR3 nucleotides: TGCGCCAGCAGCCAAGATTCATCAGGCTCCTACGAGCAGTACTTC.

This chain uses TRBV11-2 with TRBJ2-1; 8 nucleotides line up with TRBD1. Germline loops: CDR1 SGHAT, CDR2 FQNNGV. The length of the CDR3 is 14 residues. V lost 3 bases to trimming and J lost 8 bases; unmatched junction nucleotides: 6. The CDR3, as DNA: TGTGCCAGCAGCTTCTTCCAGGGGGCGCATGAGCAGTTCTTC. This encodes CASSFFQGAHEQFF.

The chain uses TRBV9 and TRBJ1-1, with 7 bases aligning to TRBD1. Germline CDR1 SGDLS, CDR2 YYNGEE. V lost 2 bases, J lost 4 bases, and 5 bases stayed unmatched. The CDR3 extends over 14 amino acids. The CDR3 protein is CASSVLGGGTEAFF. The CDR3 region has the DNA TGTGCCAGCAGCGTCTTAGGGGGCGGCACTGAAGCTTTCTTT.

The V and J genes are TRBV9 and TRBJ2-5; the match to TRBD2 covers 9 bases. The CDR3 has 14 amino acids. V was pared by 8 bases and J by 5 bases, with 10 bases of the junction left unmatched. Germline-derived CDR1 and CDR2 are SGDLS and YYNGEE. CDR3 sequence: CASNLAGEEETQYF. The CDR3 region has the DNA TGTGCCAGTAATTTAGCGGGAGAGGAGGAGACCCAGTACTTC. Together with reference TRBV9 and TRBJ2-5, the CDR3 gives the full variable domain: DSGVTQTPKHLITATGQRVTLRCSPRSGDLSVYWYQQSLDQGLQFLIQYYNGEERAKGNILERFSAQQFPDLHSELNLSSLELGDSALYFCASNLAGEEETQYFGPGTRLLVL.

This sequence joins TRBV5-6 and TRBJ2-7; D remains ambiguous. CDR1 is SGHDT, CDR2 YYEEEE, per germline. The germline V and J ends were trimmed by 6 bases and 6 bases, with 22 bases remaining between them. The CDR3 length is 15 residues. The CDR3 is CASTLGLTSSLEQYF. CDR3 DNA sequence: TGTGCCAGCACCCTGGGCCTAACATCCTCCCTCGAGCAGTACTTC.

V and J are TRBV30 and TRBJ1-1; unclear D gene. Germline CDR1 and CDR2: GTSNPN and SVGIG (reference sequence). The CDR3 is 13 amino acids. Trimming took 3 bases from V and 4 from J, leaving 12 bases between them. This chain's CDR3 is CAWRRAFSTEAFF. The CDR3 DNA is TGTGCCTGGAGAAGGGCATTTTCCACTGAAGCTTTCTTT.

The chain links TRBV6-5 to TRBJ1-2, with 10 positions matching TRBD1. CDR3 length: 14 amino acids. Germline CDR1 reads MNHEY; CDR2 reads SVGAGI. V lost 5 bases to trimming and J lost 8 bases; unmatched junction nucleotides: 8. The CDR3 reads CASSIRQGAGGYTF. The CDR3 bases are TGTGCCAGCAGTATACGACAGGGGGCGGGAGGCTACACCTTC.

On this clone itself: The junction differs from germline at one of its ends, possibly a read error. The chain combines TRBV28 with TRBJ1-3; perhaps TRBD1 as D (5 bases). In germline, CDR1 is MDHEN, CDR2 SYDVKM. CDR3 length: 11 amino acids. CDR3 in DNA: TGTGCCAGCAGTCAAAACACCGGGACCGAATTT. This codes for CASSQNTGTEF.

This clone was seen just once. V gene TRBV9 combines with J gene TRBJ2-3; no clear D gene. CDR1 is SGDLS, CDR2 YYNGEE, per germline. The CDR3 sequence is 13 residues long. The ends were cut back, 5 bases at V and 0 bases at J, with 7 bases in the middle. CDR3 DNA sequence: TGTGCCAGCAGACAGCCTAGCACAGATACGCAGTATTTT. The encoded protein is CASRQPSTDTQYF.

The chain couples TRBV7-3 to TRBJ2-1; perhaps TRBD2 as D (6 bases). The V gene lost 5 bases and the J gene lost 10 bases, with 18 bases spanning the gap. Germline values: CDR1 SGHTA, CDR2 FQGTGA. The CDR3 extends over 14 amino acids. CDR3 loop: CASSPTGVGTEQFF. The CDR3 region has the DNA TGTGCCAGCAGCCCGACGGGAGTGGGTACGGAGCAGTTCTTC.

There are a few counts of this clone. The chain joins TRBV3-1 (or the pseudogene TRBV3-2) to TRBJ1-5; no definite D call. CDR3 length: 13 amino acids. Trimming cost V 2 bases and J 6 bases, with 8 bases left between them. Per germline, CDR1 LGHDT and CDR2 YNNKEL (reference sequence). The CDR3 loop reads CASSQRVSQPQHF. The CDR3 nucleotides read TGTGCCAGCAGCCAACGGGTAAGTCAGCCCCAGCATTTT.

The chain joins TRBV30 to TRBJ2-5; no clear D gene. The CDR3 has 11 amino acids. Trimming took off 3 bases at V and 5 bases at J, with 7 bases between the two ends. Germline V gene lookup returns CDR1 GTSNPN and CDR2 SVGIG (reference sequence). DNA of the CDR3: TGTGCCTGGAGAGGCTACGAGACCCAGTACTTC. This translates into CAWRGYETQYF.

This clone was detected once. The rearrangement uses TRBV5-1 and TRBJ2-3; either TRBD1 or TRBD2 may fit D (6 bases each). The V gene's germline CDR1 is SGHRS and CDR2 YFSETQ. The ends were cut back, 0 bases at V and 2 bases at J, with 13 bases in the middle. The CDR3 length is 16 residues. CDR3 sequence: CASSLDGWGATDTQYF. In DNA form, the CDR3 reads TGCGCCAGCAGCTTGGACGGGTGGGGGGCCACAGATACGCAGTATTTT.